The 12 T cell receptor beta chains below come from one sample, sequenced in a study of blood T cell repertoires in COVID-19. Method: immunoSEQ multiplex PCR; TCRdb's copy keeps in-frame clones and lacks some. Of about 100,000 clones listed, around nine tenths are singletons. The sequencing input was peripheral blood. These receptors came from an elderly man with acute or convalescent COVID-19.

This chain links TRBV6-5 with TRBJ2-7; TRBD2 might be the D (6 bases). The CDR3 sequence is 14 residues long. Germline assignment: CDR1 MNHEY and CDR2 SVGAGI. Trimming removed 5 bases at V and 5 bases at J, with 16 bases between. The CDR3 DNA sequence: TGTGCCAGCAGTACGGGCGGGGCTTTTGACGAGCAGTACTTC. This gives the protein CASSTGGAFDEQYF.

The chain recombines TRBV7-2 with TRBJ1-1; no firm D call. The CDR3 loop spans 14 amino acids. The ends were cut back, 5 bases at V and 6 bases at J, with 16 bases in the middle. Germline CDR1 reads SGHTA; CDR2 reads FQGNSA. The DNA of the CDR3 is TGTGCCAGCAGCCCGCTGTTTCGAGGCTCTGAAGCTTTCTTT. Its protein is CASSPLFRGSEAFF.

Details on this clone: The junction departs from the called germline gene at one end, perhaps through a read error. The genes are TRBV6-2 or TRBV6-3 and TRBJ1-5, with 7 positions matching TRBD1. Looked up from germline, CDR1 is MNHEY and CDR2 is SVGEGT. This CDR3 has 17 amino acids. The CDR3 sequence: CASSSRDSLYSDQPQHF. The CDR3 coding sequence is TGTGCCAGCAGTAGCCGGGACAGCCTCTATAGCGATCAGCCCCAGCATTTT.

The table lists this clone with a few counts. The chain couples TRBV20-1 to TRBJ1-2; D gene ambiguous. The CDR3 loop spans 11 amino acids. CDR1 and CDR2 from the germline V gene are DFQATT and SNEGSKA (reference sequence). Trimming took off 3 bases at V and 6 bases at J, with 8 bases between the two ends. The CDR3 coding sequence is TGCAGTGCTAGCCCGAGCGATGGCTACACCTTC. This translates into CSASPSDGYTF.

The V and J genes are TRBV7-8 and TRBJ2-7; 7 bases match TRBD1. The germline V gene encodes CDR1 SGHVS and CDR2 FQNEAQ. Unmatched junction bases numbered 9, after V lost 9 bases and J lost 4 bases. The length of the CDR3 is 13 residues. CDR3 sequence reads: CASNRGQMYEQYF. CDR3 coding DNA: TGTGCCAGTAACAGGGGACAGATGTACGAGCAGTACTTC.

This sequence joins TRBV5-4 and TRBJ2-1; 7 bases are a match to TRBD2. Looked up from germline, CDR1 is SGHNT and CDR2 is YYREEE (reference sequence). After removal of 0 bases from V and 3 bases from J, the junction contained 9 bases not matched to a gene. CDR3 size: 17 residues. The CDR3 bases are TGTGCCAGCAGCTTGGGATCCCAGCGGGAAAGCTACAATGAGCAGTTCTTC. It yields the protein CASSLGSQRESYNEQFF.

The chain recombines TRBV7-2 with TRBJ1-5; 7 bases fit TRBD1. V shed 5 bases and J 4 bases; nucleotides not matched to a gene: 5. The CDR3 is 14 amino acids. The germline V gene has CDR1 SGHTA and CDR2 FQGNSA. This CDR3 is CASSRDSLNQPQHF. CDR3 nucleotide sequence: TGTGCCAGCAGCCGGGACAGCCTAAATCAGCCCCAGCATTTT. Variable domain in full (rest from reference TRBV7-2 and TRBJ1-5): GAGVSQSPSNKVTEKGKDVELRCDPISGHTALYWYRQSLGQGLEFLIYFQGNSAPDKSGLPSDRFSAERTGGSVSTLTIQRTQQEDSAVYLCASSRDSLNQPQHFGDGTRLSIL.

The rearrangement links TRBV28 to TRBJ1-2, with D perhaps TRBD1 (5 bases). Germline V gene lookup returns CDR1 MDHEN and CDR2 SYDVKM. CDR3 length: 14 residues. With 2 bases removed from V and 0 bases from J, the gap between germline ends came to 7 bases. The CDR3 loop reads CASSLGQANYGYTF. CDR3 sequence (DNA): TGTGCCAGCAGTTTAGGACAAGCTAACTATGGCTACACCTTC.

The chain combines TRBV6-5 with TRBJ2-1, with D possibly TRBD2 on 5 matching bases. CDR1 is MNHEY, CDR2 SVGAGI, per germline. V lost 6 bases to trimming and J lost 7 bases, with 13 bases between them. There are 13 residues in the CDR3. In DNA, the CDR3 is TGTGCCAGCAGACTGAACGGGGATAATGAGCAGTTCTTC. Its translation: CASRLNGDNEQFF.

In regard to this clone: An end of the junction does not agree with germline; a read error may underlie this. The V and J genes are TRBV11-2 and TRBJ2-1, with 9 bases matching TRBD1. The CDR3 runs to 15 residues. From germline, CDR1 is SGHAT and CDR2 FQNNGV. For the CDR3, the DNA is TGTGCCAGCAGCCTAGACAGGGGGTACTACAATGAGCAGTTCTTC. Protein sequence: CASSLDRGYYNEQFF.

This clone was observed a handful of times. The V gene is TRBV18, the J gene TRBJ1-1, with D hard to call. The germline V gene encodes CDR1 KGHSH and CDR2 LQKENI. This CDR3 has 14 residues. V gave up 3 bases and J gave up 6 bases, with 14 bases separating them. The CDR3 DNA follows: TGTGCCAGCTCACCTTACGGGGAAGTCCCTGAAGCTTTCTTT. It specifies CASSPYGEVPEAFF.

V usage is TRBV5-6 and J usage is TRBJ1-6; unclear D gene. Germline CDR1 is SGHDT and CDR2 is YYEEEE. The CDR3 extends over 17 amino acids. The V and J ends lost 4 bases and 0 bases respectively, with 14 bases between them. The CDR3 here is CASSKHAGSSYNSPLHF. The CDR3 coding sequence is TGTGCCAGCAGCAAGCACGCCGGGAGCTCCTATAATTCACCCCTCCACTTT.